This entry describes one T cell receptor (beta chain). Its antigen is unidentified. These data originate in a study of post-analysis software for immune sequencing data. Study-wide points: The five TRBV segments detected at higher frequency in patients than in controls included TRBV5-6, TRBV5-1 and TRBV20-1.

TCR beta libraries were prepared from cDNA with unique molecular identifiers. TCRdb recomputed calls from the PCR reads with MiXCR, one row per CDR3 protein. In the table there are hundreds of thousands of distinct CDR3 sequences, roughly 27% of which are singletons. The CDR3 extends over 15 amino acids. Germline V gene lookup returns CDR1 DFQATT and CDR2 SNEGSKA (reference sequence). Trimming took 0 bases from V and 7 from J, leaving 19 bases between them. This clonotype originated in a girl between 10 and 17 years old with multiple sclerosis. The sequenced sample consisted of blood. This chain connects TRBV20-1 to TRBJ2-7; tentatively, D is TRBD1 or TRBD2 (7 bases each). In DNA, the CDR3 is TGCAGTGCTAGAGATTCAGGGACAGCGGGACGGGAGCAGTACTTC. Translated, it gives CSARDSGTAGREQYF.